The rows below give T cell receptor beta chains drawn from one sample of a study of beta chain features in type 1 diabetes. Libraries were prepared by immunoSEQ multiplex PCR; TCRdb keeps only in-frame clonotypes and omits some of them. The sample holds around 340,000 clones, about 18% seen once. Sequencing was carried out using naive CD4+ T cells from blood. These receptors came from a woman under 30 in good health. Both conserved end residues are part of each CDR3. Fields, in order: J gene, clone size, V gene, D gene, CDR3 length, CDR3 protein, CDR3 DNA. A D gene is named only where the DNA matches it firmly. Expanded clones get a size class; other rows say once, few or many, or leave the size out.

TRBJ2-3	few	TRBV11-2	TRBD2	16	CASSLGTSGNTDTQYF	TGTGCCAGCAGCCTCGGGACTAGCGGCAACACAGATACGCAGTATTTT
TRBJ1-2	few	TRBV5-1	TRBD1	14	CASTPGQAVYGYTF	TGCGCCAGCACCCCGGGACAGGCGGTCTATGGCTACACCTTC
TRBJ2-4	few	TRBV11-3	NA	15	CASSSPARTGRVQYF	TGTGCCAGCAGCTCGCCCGCCCGGACAGGGAGGGTTCAGTACTTC
TRBJ2-3	NA	TRBV30	NA	15	CAWSNGGRYTDTQYF	TGTGCCTGGAGTAACGGAGGCAGATACACAGATACGCAGTATTTT
TRBJ1-2	NA	TRBV30	TRBD1	15	CAWSFAGTANYGYTF	TGTGCCTGGAGTTTCGCCGGGACAGCTAACTATGGCTACACCTTC
TRBJ1-1	few	TRBV7-2	NA	13	CASSLLQGTEAFF	TGTGCCAGCAGCTTACTCCAGGGCACTGAAGCTTTCTTT
TRBJ1-2	few	TRBV4-1	NA	13	CASSQVRGGGYTF	TGCGCCAGCAGCCAGGTCAGGGGTGGCGGCTACACCTTC
TRBJ1-2	few	TRBV6-5	NA	13	CASSPQQGTSYTF	TGTGCCAGCAGTCCGCAACAGGGTACCAGCTACACCTTC
TRBJ2-3	NA	TRBV30	NA	13	CAWSTDSPDTQYF	TGTGCCTGGAGCACGGACAGTCCAGATACGCAGTATTTT
TRBJ2-1	NA	TRBV9	TRBD2	15	CASSPLAGGGNEQFF	TGTGCCAGCAGTCCACTAGCGGGAGGAGGCAATGAGCAGTTCTTC
TRBJ2-7	few	TRBV7-2	TRBD2	15	CASSLALRGAYEQYF	TGTGCCAGCAGCTTAGCCCTGCGGGGGGCCTACGAGCAGTACTTC
TRBJ1-1	few	TRBV29-1	NA	12	CSVDRGGSEAFF	TGCAGCGTTGACCGGGGTGGGTCTGAAGCTTTCTTT
TRBJ2-5	few	TRBV5-4	TRBD2	16	CASSLGLAGAQETQYF	TGTGCCAGCAGCTTGGGGCTAGCGGGAGCCCAAGAGACCCAGTACTTC
TRBJ2-2	NA	TRBV5-4	NA	12	CASSFGVGELFF	TGTGCCAGCAGCTTTGGAGTAGGGGAGCTGTTTTTT
TRBJ1-1	NA	TRBV9	NA	15	CASSVADGVRTEAFF	TGTGCCAGCAGCGTAGCGGACGGGGTTCGGACTGAAGCTTTCTTT
TRBJ2-1	NA	TRBV5-4	NA	13	CASSSGARNEQFF	TGTGCCAGCAGCTCAGGGGCGAGAAATGAGCAGTTCTTC
TRBJ2-2	NA	TRBV7-2	TRBD2	17	CASSLVSSGSGTGELFF	TGTGCCAGCAGCTTAGTGTCTAGCGGGAGTGGGACCGGGGAGCTGTTTTTT
TRBJ2-2	few	TRBV19	TRBD2	14	CASNPGLAAGELFF	TGTGCCAGTAACCCGGGACTAGCAGCCGGGGAGCTGTTTTTT
TRBJ1-1	few	TRBV5-1	TRBD1	14	CASSLGTVNTEAFF	TGCGCCAGCAGTCTCGGGACAGTGAACACTGAAGCTTTCTTT
TRBJ2-7	NA	TRBV10-1	TRBD1	15	CASSERGAGGYEQYF	TGCGCCAGCAGTGAGCGGGGAGCAGGGGGCTACGAGCAGTACTTC
TRBJ2-7	NA	TRBV2	NA	11	CASSGMIEQYF	TGTGCCAGCAGCGGGATGATTGAGCAGTACTTC
TRBJ2-7	few	TRBV30	TRBD2	16	CAWTPGLAGGPEEQYF	TGTGCCTGGACCCCGGGACTAGCGGGAGGGCCGGAGGAGCAGTACTTC
TRBJ1-1	NA	TRBV7-2	NA	14	CASGDETLNTEAFF	TGTGCCAGCGGCGACGAGACACTGAACACTGAAGCTTTCTTT
TRBJ2-1	NA	TRBV30	TRBD1	16	CAWSVPGTGATSEQFF	TGTGCCTGGAGTGTACCCGGGACAGGGGCCACCTCGGAGCAGTTCTTC
TRBJ2-1	few	TRBV7-6	TRBD2	16	CASSLALAGTTIEQFF	TGTGCCAGCAGCTTAGCGCTAGCGGGTACTACAATAGAGCAGTTCTTC
TRBJ1-1	NA	TRBV7-3	NA	13	CASSVDRNTEAFF	TGTGCCAGCAGCGTGGACAGGAACACTGAAGCTTTCTTT
TRBJ1-5	few	TRBV18	NA	17	CASSPLGSPGSNQPQHF	TGTGCCAGCTCACCCCTAGGTAGCCCGGGGAGCAATCAGCCCCAGCATTTT
TRBJ2-3	NA	TRBV7-2	TRBD2	14	CASSLRLAPDTQYF	TGTGCCAGCAGCTTAAGACTAGCGCCAGATACGCAGTATTTT
TRBJ1-1	few	TRBV30	NA	10	CALNRVWAFF	TGTGCCTTGAACAGGGTATGGGCTTTCTTT
TRBJ2-1	few	TRBV4-2	NA	11	CASRGSGEQFF	TGTGCCAGCAGGGGTTCGGGTGAGCAGTTCTTC
TRBJ2-2	NA	TRBV4-3	NA	16	CASSQFWTAYTGELFF	TGCGCCAGCAGTCAATTTTGGACAGCCTACACCGGGGAGCTGTTTTTT
TRBJ2-1	few	TRBV12-5	NA	15	CASGRGREGYNEQFF	TGTGCTAGTGGGAGAGGCAGGGAAGGGTACAATGAGCAGTTCTTC
TRBJ1-3	few	TRBV7-8	NA	15	CASSYRRGSGNTIYF	TGTGCCAGCAGCTACCGGCGGGGCTCTGGAAACACCATATATTTT
TRBJ1-4	NA	TRBV18	NA	14	CASSPGAFNEKLFF	TGTGCCAGCTCACCGGGGGCCTTTAATGAAAAACTGTTTTTT
TRBJ1-6	few	TRBV5-1	NA	17	CASSLVAHTGDNSPLHF	TGCGCCAGCAGCTTGGTCGCCCATACTGGAGATAATTCACCCCTCCACTTT
TRBJ2-5	NA	TRBV19	TRBD2	13	CASRLAGGRTQYF	TGTGCCAGCCGACTAGCGGGGGGCCGGACCCAGTACTTC
TRBJ1-4	NA	TRBV11-2	TRBD1	15	CASSSNRGPNEKLFF	TGTGCCAGCAGCTCTAACAGGGGGCCTAATGAAAAACTGTTTTTT